A single sample is the source of the 5 T cell receptor beta chains below, sequenced in a study of breast tumors, draining lymph nodes, adjacent tissues. From the multiplex PCR reads, TCRdb called clonotypes with MiXCR, one entry per CDR3 protein. This table holds tens of thousands of distinct CDR3 sequences, 60% to 70% found once. What was sequenced was breast tumor tissue. The source of these receptors is a female donor with breast cancer. Some clones in this sample may be carry-over from other donors' samples.

At least ten counts were recorded for this clonotype. The chain employs TRBV28 and TRBJ1-3, with D perhaps matching TRBD1 (5 bases). The germline gives CDR1 MDHEN, CDR2 SYDVKM. Trimming removed 2 bases from V and 4 bases from J, with 18 bases in between. The length of the CDR3 is 17 residues. CDR3 in DNA: TGTGCCAGCAGTTTAAGATGGGGTGGGGGTCCAGGAAACACCATATATTTT. Translated, it gives CASSLRWGGGPGNTIYF.

The V gene is TRBV7-9, the J gene TRBJ1-2; a weak D match, TRBD1 (5 bases). The CDR3 runs to 15 residues. Germline V gene lookup returns CDR1 SEHNR and CDR2 FQNEAQ (reference sequence). Trimming took off 4 bases at V and 1 base at J, with 13 bases between the two ends. The CDR3 region is CASSSTGLNNYGYTF. The CDR3 DNA follows: TGTGCCAGCAGCTCAACGGGGCTCAATAACTATGGCTACACCTTC. Full variable domain (remainder filled in from reference TRBV7-9 and TRBJ1-2): DTGVSQNPRHKITKRGQNVTFRCDPISEHNRLYWYRQTLGQGPEFLTYFQNEAQLEKSRLLSDRFSAERPKGSFSTLEIQRTEQGDSAMYLCASSSTGLNNYGYTFGSGTRLTVV.

This clonotype was seen at least ten times. The CDR3 DNA follows: TGTGCCAGCAGTGATCAGGCTACATATGGCTACACCTTC. Its protein product is CASSDQATYGYTF. The gene calls are TRBV2 and TRBJ1-2; no clear D gene. V gave up 3 bases and J gave up 5 bases, with 10 bases separating them. CDR3 length equals 13 residues. Germline V gene data show CDR1 as SNHLY and CDR2 as FYNNEI. Together with reference TRBV2 and TRBJ1-2, the CDR3 gives the full variable domain: EPEVTQTPSHQVTQMGQEVILRCVPISNHLYFYWYRQILGQKVEFLVSFYNNEISEKSEIFDDQFSVERPDGSNFTLKIRSTKLEDSAMYFCASSDQATYGYTFGSGTRLTVV.

This clonotype was detected ten times or more. The chain has TRBV19 and TRBJ2-1; 10 bases align to TRBD1. J gave up 6 bases and V 1 base, and 3 bases lay outside the gene matches. This CDR3 has 15 amino acids. Looked up from germline, CDR1 is LNHDA and CDR2 is SQIVND (reference sequence). In nucleotides, the CDR3 is TGTGCCAGTAGTATAGGGCGGGACAGGGGCAATGAGCAGTTCTTC. It codes for CASSIGRDRGNEQFF. Combining the CDR3 with reference TRBV19 and TRBJ2-1 gives the whole variable domain DGGITQSPKYLFRKEGQNVTLSCEQNLNHDAMYWYRQDPGQGLRLIYYSQIVNDFQKGDIAEGYSVSREKKESFPLTVTSAQKNPTAFYLCASSIGRDRGNEQFFGPGTRLTVL.

Comments on this clonotype: Given the absence of the conserved phenylalanine or tryptophan at the CDR3 end, a read error is likely. The limits of the CDR3 on the DNA are not certain, so only TCRdb's listed CDR3 is given. The chain recombines TRBV9 with TRBJ1-6. The length of the CDR3 is 10 amino acids, counting both ends. The V gene's germline CDR1 is SGDLS and CDR2 YYNGEE. CDR3 sequence: CASSVLGQTD.